The rows below give T cell receptor beta chains drawn from one sample of a study of T cell repertoires in cytomegalovirus infection. Each CDR3 protein gets one entry after TCRdb re-called the reads with MiXCR. The table records around 70,000 distinct CDR3 sequences, approximately 3.6% of them present only once. Sequenced input: PBMCs. The receptors shown here come from a human donor in good health (CMV status not recorded). Some clones in this sample may be carry-over from other donors' samples. Both conserved end residues are part of each CDR3. The order of the fields is CDR3 length, clone size, V gene, D gene, J gene, CDR3 DNA, CDR3 protein. D genes are given only for firm matches. Size is stated for part of the rows, as once, few or many counts, or as a class when the clone is expanded.

len: 15; abundance: many; v_gene: TRBV7-2; d_gene: NA; j_gene: TRBJ2-7; CDR3nt: TGTGCCAGCAGCTTAGCGGGGCTAACCTCCTACGAGCAGTACTTC; CDR3aa: CASSLAGLTSYEQYF
len: 17; abundance: many; v_gene: TRBV7-3; d_gene: NA; j_gene: TRBJ2-3; CDR3nt: TGTGCCAGCAGCTTAAACATGGGAGACCAAAGCACAGATACGCAGTATTTT; CDR3aa: CASSLNMGDQSTDTQYF
len: 12; abundance: many; v_gene: TRBV20-1; d_gene: TRBD1; j_gene: TRBJ1-3; CDR3nt: TGCAGTGCTGGGACAGGAGGAAACACCATATATTTT; CDR3aa: CSAGTGGNTIYF
len: 16; abundance: few; v_gene: TRBV5-6; d_gene: NA; j_gene: TRBJ2-3; CDR3nt: TGTGCCAGCACCTTTAAGGGGCAGGGGTATACCTATACGCAGTATTTT; CDR3aa: CASTFKGQGYTYTQYF
len: 14; abundance: few; v_gene: TRBV7-2; d_gene: NA; j_gene: TRBJ1-2; CDR3nt: TGTGCCAGCAGCTTAGGACCCGAAAACTATGGCTACACCTTC; CDR3aa: CASSLGPENYGYTF
len: 14; abundance: many; v_gene: TRBV7-9; d_gene: NA; j_gene: TRBJ1-2; CDR3nt: TGTGCCAGCAGCCGCATGGACGGCAACTATGGCTACACCTTC; CDR3aa: CASSRMDGNYGYTF
len: 17; abundance: many; v_gene: TRBV7-2; d_gene: TRBD1; j_gene: TRBJ1-1; CDR3nt: TGTGCCAGCAGCATCAGGGGGCTGGGGAAGTGGGACACTGAAGCTTTCTTT; CDR3aa: CASSIRGLGKWDTEAFF
len: 13; abundance: many; v_gene: TRBV29-1; d_gene: NA; j_gene: TRBJ1-2; CDR3nt: TGCAGCGTTGATTCATTGGGCCTGTATGGCTACACCTTC; CDR3aa: CSVDSLGLYGYTF
len: 15; abundance: many; v_gene: TRBV7-6; d_gene: NA; j_gene: TRBJ2-6; CDR3nt: TGTGCCAGCAGCTTCTGGCTCTCTGGGGCCAACGTCCTGACTTTC; CDR3aa: CASSFWLSGANVLTF
len: 14; abundance: many; v_gene: TRBV20-1; d_gene: NA; j_gene: TRBJ2-3; CDR3nt: TGCAGTGCTAGAGATTATGGGGGCACAGATACGCAGTATTTT; CDR3aa: CSARDYGGTDTQYF
len: 14; abundance: many; v_gene: TRBV28; d_gene: NA; j_gene: TRBJ2-2; CDR3nt: TGTGCCAGCATTCGGGAATCTCGGCCCGGGGAGCTGTTTTTT; CDR3aa: CASIRESRPGELFF
len: 15; abundance: many; v_gene: TRBV7-2; d_gene: NA; j_gene: TRBJ2-2; CDR3nt: TGTGCCAGCAGCTTAGCGGGCGCAAACACCGGGGAGCTGTTTTTT; CDR3aa: CASSLAGANTGELFF
len: 14; abundance: many; v_gene: TRBV7-2; d_gene: NA; j_gene: TRBJ2-7; CDR3nt: TGTGCCAGCAGCTTTAGCGGCACAACCTACGAGCAGTACTTC; CDR3aa: CASSFSGTTYEQYF
len: 14; abundance: many; v_gene: TRBV6-1; d_gene: TRBD1; j_gene: TRBJ1-5; CDR3nt: TGTGCCAGCAAGGAGGACAGGGGAAGTCAGCCCCAGCATTTT; CDR3aa: CASKEDRGSQPQHF
len: 16; abundance: many; v_gene: TRBV7-6; d_gene: NA; j_gene: TRBJ1-4; CDR3nt: TGTGCCAGCACAACCCTCGGGGTCGGGACTAATGAAAAACTGTTTTTT; CDR3aa: CASTTLGVGTNEKLFF
len: 16; abundance: many; v_gene: TRBV20-1; d_gene: TRBD2; j_gene: TRBJ2-1; CDR3nt: TGCAGTGCCACCCTAATGAGTCTAGCGGACCACAATGAGCAGTTCTTC; CDR3aa: CSATLMSLADHNEQFF
len: 14; abundance: NA; v_gene: TRBV2; d_gene: NA; j_gene: TRBJ2-1; CDR3nt: TGTGCCAGCAGTATGACCGGGACTCACAATGAGCAGTTCTTC; CDR3aa: CASSMTGTHNEQFF
len: 15; abundance: few; v_gene: TRBV7-2; d_gene: TRBD1; j_gene: TRBJ2-1; CDR3nt: TGTGCCAGCAGCGAACAGGGGGCCTCCTACAATGAGCAGTTCTTC; CDR3aa: CASSEQGASYNEQFF
len: 14; abundance: many; v_gene: TRBV20-1; d_gene: NA; j_gene: TRBJ2-2; CDR3nt: TGCAGTGCTAGTCCCGGACAAGGGACCGGGGAGCTGTTTTTT; CDR3aa: CSASPGQGTGELFF
len: 14; abundance: NA; v_gene: TRBV5-1; d_gene: NA; j_gene: TRBJ2-5; CDR3nt: TGCGCCAGCAGCCAGGGACGGGGACAAGAGACCCAGTACTTC; CDR3aa: CASSQGRGQETQYF
len: 18; abundance: many; v_gene: TRBV7-2; d_gene: TRBD2; j_gene: TRBJ2-3; CDR3nt: TGTGCCAGCAGCCCCCGGGGGAGCGGGGGGGTAAACACAGATACGCAGTATTTT; CDR3aa: CASSPRGSGGVNTDTQYF
len: 17; abundance: many; v_gene: TRBV7-2; d_gene: NA; j_gene: TRBJ2-1; CDR3nt: TGTGCCAGCAGTCCACACCCCCCCCCAGGGGGGGGAAATGAGCAGTTCTTC; CDR3aa: CASSPHPPPGGGNEQFF
len: 15; abundance: many; v_gene: TRBV7-2; d_gene: NA; j_gene: TRBJ1-4; CDR3nt: TGTGCCAGCAGCTTGGCAGGGGCAACTAATGAAAAACTGTTTTTT; CDR3aa: CASSLAGATNEKLFF
len: 15; abundance: many; v_gene: TRBV7-2; d_gene: NA; j_gene: TRBJ2-3; CDR3nt: TGTGCCAGCAGCTTGCGGGTCCCGGGGGCGGATACGCAGTATTTT; CDR3aa: CASSLRVPGADTQYF
len: 14; abundance: many; v_gene: TRBV7-2; d_gene: TRBD1; j_gene: TRBJ1-1; CDR3nt: TGTGCCAGCAGCATCCGACAGGGCGGGTCTGAAGCTTTCTTT; CDR3aa: CASSIRQGGSEAFF
len: 14; abundance: many; v_gene: TRBV5-4; d_gene: TRBD2; j_gene: TRBJ2-7; CDR3nt: TGTGCCAGCAGCTTGCGGGACTACTCCTACGAGCAGTACTTC; CDR3aa: CASSLRDYSYEQYF
len: 16; abundance: many; v_gene: TRBV7-9; d_gene: TRBD1; j_gene: TRBJ1-4; CDR3nt: TGTGCCAGCAGCTGGGGGACAGGGGCCTGGAATGAAAAACTGTTTTTT; CDR3aa: CASSWGTGAWNEKLFF
len: 16; abundance: many; v_gene: TRBV3-1; d_gene: NA; j_gene: TRBJ2-7; CDR3nt: TGTGCCAGCAGCCAAGGAGTTTTGACAGTCCTTGGCGAGCAGTACTTC; CDR3aa: CASSQGVLTVLGEQYF
len: 15; abundance: many; v_gene: TRBV4-2; d_gene: NA; j_gene: TRBJ2-1; CDR3nt: TGTGCCAGCAGCCAAGATTGGGCGGGTATCAATGAGCAGTTCTTC; CDR3aa: CASSQDWAGINEQFF
len: 16; abundance: many; v_gene: TRBV6-1; d_gene: TRBD2; j_gene: TRBJ2-1; CDR3nt: TGTGCCAGCAGTTACTTGGGGGGGAGCTCCTACAATGAGCAGTTCTTC; CDR3aa: CASSYLGGSSYNEQFF
len: 16; abundance: many; v_gene: TRBV4-3; d_gene: TRBD1; j_gene: TRBJ1-6; CDR3nt: TGCGCCAGCAGCCAGATGGGACAGGGCTCGAATTCACCCCTCCACTTT; CDR3aa: CASSQMGQGSNSPLHF
len: 12; abundance: many; v_gene: TRBV7-2; d_gene: NA; j_gene: TRBJ2-1; CDR3nt: TGTGCCAGCAGCTTGGGTCGTGGTGAGCAGTTCTTC; CDR3aa: CASSLGRGEQFF
len: 13; abundance: many; v_gene: TRBV28; d_gene: NA; j_gene: TRBJ2-5; CDR3nt: TGTGCCAGCAGTTACGCCCACCGGGAGACCCAGTACTTC; CDR3aa: CASSYAHRETQYF
len: 15; abundance: many; v_gene: TRBV11-2; d_gene: TRBD1; j_gene: TRBJ1-3; CDR3nt: TGTGCCAGCAGCTTCCGACAGGGGTCTGGAAACACCATATATTTT; CDR3aa: CASSFRQGSGNTIYF
len: 14; abundance: many; v_gene: TRBV12-3/TRBV12-4; d_gene: NA; j_gene: TRBJ2-3; CDR3nt: TGTGCCAGCAGCCCCTCCCTTAGCACAGATACGCAGTATTTT; CDR3aa: CASSPSLSTDTQYF
len: 13; abundance: few; v_gene: TRBV7-9; d_gene: NA; j_gene: TRBJ1-1; CDR3nt: TGTGCCAGCAGCTTCCAGCGTCCCACTGAAGCTTTCTTT; CDR3aa: CASSFQRPTEAFF
len: 14; abundance: many; v_gene: TRBV7-2; d_gene: NA; j_gene: TRBJ1-1; CDR3nt: TGTGCCAGCAGGTTAGGGGTGTTGGTGGCTGAAGCTTTCTTT; CDR3aa: CASRLGVLVAEAFF
len: 15; abundance: NA; v_gene: TRBV4-1; d_gene: NA; j_gene: TRBJ1-4; CDR3nt: TGCGCCAGCAGCCAAGATACACGAGGGAATGAAAAACTGTTTTTT; CDR3aa: CASSQDTRGNEKLFF
len: 13; abundance: many; v_gene: TRBV4-2; d_gene: NA; j_gene: TRBJ2-2; CDR3nt: TGTGCCAGCAGCCAAGTCTCTACCGGGGAGCTGTTTTTT; CDR3aa: CASSQVSTGELFF
len: 16; abundance: many; v_gene: TRBV7-9; d_gene: TRBD2; j_gene: TRBJ2-3; CDR3nt: TGTGCCAGCAGCTTATCGACTAGCGAGAGCACAGATACGCAGTATTTT; CDR3aa: CASSLSTSESTDTQYF
len: 15; abundance: many; v_gene: TRBV19; d_gene: TRBD2; j_gene: TRBJ2-1; CDR3nt: TGTGCCAGTAGAGTGGGGGCCCTAGCGGGAGAAGAGCAGTTCTTC; CDR3aa: CASRVGALAGEEQFF
len: 17; abundance: many; v_gene: TRBV4-1; d_gene: NA; j_gene: TRBJ1-3; CDR3nt: TGCGCCAGCAGCCTCGGGAGAGGCATCAGCTCTGGAAACACCATATATTTT; CDR3aa: CASSLGRGISSGNTIYF
len: 15; abundance: many; v_gene: TRBV12-3/TRBV12-4; d_gene: TRBD2; j_gene: TRBJ2-5; CDR3nt: TGTGCCAGCAGGGAACTAGCGGGGTCCCAAGAGACCCAGTACTTC; CDR3aa: CASRELAGSQETQYF
len: 16; abundance: many; v_gene: TRBV7-2; d_gene: TRBD1; j_gene: TRBJ2-1; CDR3nt: TGTGCCAGCAGCGCAAAGACAGGGGTCCCCTACAATGAGCAGTTCTTC; CDR3aa: CASSAKTGVPYNEQFF
len: 14; abundance: many; v_gene: TRBV14; d_gene: NA; j_gene: TRBJ2-5; CDR3nt: TGTGCCAGCAGCCAAGTCGGGGGGCCGGAGACCCAGTACTTC; CDR3aa: CASSQVGGPETQYF